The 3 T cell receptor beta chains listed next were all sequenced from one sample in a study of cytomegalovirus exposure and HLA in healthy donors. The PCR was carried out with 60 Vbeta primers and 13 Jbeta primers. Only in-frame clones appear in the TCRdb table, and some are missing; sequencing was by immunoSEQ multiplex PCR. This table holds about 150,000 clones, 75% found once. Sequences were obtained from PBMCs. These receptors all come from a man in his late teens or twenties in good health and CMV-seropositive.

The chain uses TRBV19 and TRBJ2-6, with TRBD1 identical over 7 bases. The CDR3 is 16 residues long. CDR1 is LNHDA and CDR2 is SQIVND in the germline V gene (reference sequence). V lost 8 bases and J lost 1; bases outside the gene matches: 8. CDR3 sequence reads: CASARQGSSGANVLTF. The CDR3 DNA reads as TGTGCCAGTGCGAGACAGGGTTCTTCTGGGGCCAACGTCCTGACTTTC.

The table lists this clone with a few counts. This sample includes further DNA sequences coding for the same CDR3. The CDR3 sequence: CASSLTSFYEQYF. CDR3 in DNA: TGTGCCAGCAGTCTTACATCCTTCTACGAGCAGTACTTC. V usage is TRBV28 and J usage is TRBJ2-7; D uncertain. The CDR3 sequence is 13 residues long. The V end was cut by 5 bases, the J end by 3 bases, with 11 bases between. In germline, CDR1 is MDHEN, CDR2 SYDVKM. The variable domain in full, with the rest retrieved from reference TRBV28 and TRBJ2-7, is DVKVTQSSRYLVKRTGEKVFLECVQDMDHENMFWYRQDPGLGLRLIYFSYDVKMKEKGDIPEGYSVSREKKERFSLILESASTNQTSMYLCASSLTSFYEQYFGPGTRLTVT.

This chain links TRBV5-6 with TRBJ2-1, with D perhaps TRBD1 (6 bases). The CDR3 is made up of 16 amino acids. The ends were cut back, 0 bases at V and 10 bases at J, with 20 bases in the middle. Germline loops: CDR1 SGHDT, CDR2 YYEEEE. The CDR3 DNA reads TGTGCCAGCAGCTTGGGAGGGCCAGGGGTCCCCGCAGAGCAGTTCTTC. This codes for CASSLGGPGVPAEQFF.